Presented here are 26 T cell receptor beta chains from one specimen sequenced in a study of blood T cell repertoires in COVID-19. Profiled with immunoSEQ multiplex PCR; TCRdb holds only in-frame clones, not every one. The sample lists 250,000 or so clones; 84% were seen once. Sequencing was performed on peripheral blood. These receptors were taken from a woman aged 40 to 50 who had recovered from COVID-19.

This clone was counted once. The rearrangement uses TRBV7-9 and TRBJ2-5; TRBD1 aligns across 7 bases. This CDR3 spans 14 amino acids. J was trimmed by 2 bases and V by 5 bases; bases with no gene match: 5. Germline loops: CDR1 SEHNR, CDR2 FQNEAQ (reference sequence). CDR3 DNA sequence: TGTGCCAGCAGCGCGCTACAGGGGCAAGAGACCCAGTACTTC. Protein product: CASSALQGQETQYF.

The chain combines TRBV3-1 (or the pseudogene TRBV3-2) with TRBJ2-7; no clear D gene. Germline CDR1 and CDR2: LGHDT and YNNKEL (reference sequence). The CDR3 extends over 14 amino acids. Deletions cut 0 bases from V and 3 bases from J, with 9 bases between. CDR3 sequence: CASSQDNQYYEQYF. In DNA, the CDR3 is TGTGCCAGCAGCCAAGATAACCAGTACTACGAGCAGTACTTC.

The genes are TRBV30 and TRBJ1-1; 9 bases agree with TRBD1. Unmatched junction bases numbered 13, after V lost 4 bases and J lost 4 bases. The CDR3 totals 16 residues. Germline assignment: CDR1 GTSNPN and CDR2 SVGIG (reference sequence). The CDR3 sequence: CAWTHFPGQGGTEAFF. The CDR3 DNA reads TGTGCCTGGACTCACTTCCCGGGACAGGGCGGCACTGAAGCTTTCTTT. The variable domain in full, completed from reference TRBV30 and TRBJ1-1, reads SQTIHQWPATLVQPVGSPLSLECTVEGTSNPNLYWYRQAAGRGLQLLFYSVGIGQISSEVPQNLSASRPQDRQFILSSKKLLLSDSGFYLCAWTHFPGQGGTEAFFGQGTRLTVV.

The chain is built from TRBV3-1 (or the pseudogene TRBV3-2) and TRBJ2-6, with 11 bases aligning to TRBD2. Looked up from germline, CDR1 is LGHDT and CDR2 is YNNKEL (reference sequence). The junction had 6 bases not matched to a gene; V was cut back by 4 bases and J by 1 base. This CDR3 contains 18 residues. CDR3 loop: CASSPRLAGTSGANVLTF. In nucleotides, the CDR3 is TGTGCCAGCAGCCCCCGACTAGCGGGGACGTCTGGGGCCAACGTCCTGACTTTC.

The chain employs TRBV3-1 (or the pseudogene TRBV3-2) and TRBJ2-7; D gene unclear. Germline CDR1 is LGHDT and CDR2 is YNNKEL (reference sequence). Deletions cut 1 base from V and 3 bases from J, with 13 bases between. This CDR3 is built from 15 residues. CDR3 sequence (DNA): TGTGCCAGCAGCCAAGGCGCTATGCTGAACTACGAGCAGTACTTC. This gives the protein CASSQGAMLNYEQYF.

This chain links TRBV28 with TRBJ1-6; D unresolved. The CDR3 covers 15 residues. Germline V gene lookup returns CDR1 MDHEN and CDR2 SYDVKM. Between the trimmed V and J ends, which lost 3 bases and 3 bases, there was a span of 9 bases. CDR3 sequence: CASSFEGIYNSPLHF. The CDR3 DNA is TGTGCCAGCAGTTTTGAGGGTATCTATAATTCACCCCTCCACTTT.

This chain links TRBV9 with TRBJ2-1; no definite D call. This CDR3 region has 11 residues. Germline V gene data show CDR1 as SGDLS and CDR2 as YYNGEE. V dropped 4 bases and J dropped 12 bases, with 11 bases sitting between them. The CDR3 is CASSPHKRQFF. CDR3 coding DNA: TGTGCCAGCAGCCCTCACAAGCGGCAGTTCTTC. The full variable domain, rest sourced from reference TRBV9 and TRBJ2-1, is DSGVTQTPKHLITATGQRVTLRCSPRSGDLSVYWYQQSLDQGLQFLIQYYNGEERAKGNILERFSAQQFPDLHSELNLSSLELGDSALYFCASSPHKRQFFGPGTRLTVL.

The chain combines TRBV5-1 with TRBJ2-1; 10 bases line up with TRBD2. The ends lost 0 bases at V and 6 bases at J; junction bases unmatched: 6. From germline, CDR1 is SGHRS and CDR2 YFSETQ. The CDR3 length is 16 residues. The DNA of the CDR3 is TGCGCCAGCAGCTTGGGAGCGGGGGGGCCTGGCAATGAGCAGTTCTTC. It is translated as CASSLGAGGPGNEQFF.

The chain recombines TRBV19 with TRBJ1-1; D perhaps matches TRBD1 (5 bases). This CDR3 has 14 amino acids. V was clipped by 6 bases and J by 0 bases, with 11 bases between them. Germline CDR1 and CDR2: LNHDA and SQIVND (reference sequence). CDR3 in DNA: TGTGCCAGTAGGGAGGGGATCATGAACACTGAAGCTTTCTTT. It yields the protein CASREGIMNTEAFF. Supplemented by reference TRBV19 and TRBJ1-1, the full variable domain reads DGGITQSPKYLFRKEGQNVTLSCEQNLNHDAMYWYRQDPGQGLRLIYYSQIVNDFQKGDIAEGYSVSREKKESFPLTVTSAQKNPTAFYLCASREGIMNTEAFFGQGTRLTVV.

The rearrangement links TRBV6-5 to TRBJ1-1, with 7 bases lining up with TRBD1. CDR3 length: 13 residues. The germline V gene has CDR1 MNHEY and CDR2 SVGAGI. Trimming removed 4 bases from V and 4 bases from J; junction bases left unmatched: 3. The chain's CDR3 is CASSFDRATEAFF. The CDR3 nucleotides read TGTGCCAGCAGTTTTGACAGGGCCACTGAAGCTTTCTTT.

A single count supports this clone. The chain recombines TRBV6-4 with TRBJ2-6, with D unclear. The CDR3 is made up of 18 amino acids. The germline V gene encodes CDR1 MRHNA and CDR2 SNTAGT. V gave up 5 bases and J gave up 0 bases, with 17 bases separating them. The CDR3 bases are TGTGCCAGCAGTCCGACACCGCCGAACTTCTCTGGGGCCAACGTCCTGACTTTC. It encodes CASSPTPPNFSGANVLTF.

The V and J genes are TRBV9 and TRBJ2-5, with D possibly TRBD1 on 6 matching bases. Per the germline V gene, CDR1 is SGDLS and CDR2 is YYNGEE. The CDR3 sequence is 14 residues long. Trimming removed 0 bases from V and 4 bases from J, with 10 bases in between. The DNA of the CDR3 is TGTGCCAGCAGCGTAGGAGTCAGGGGAGAGACCCAGTACTTC. Encoded protein: CASSVGVRGETQYF.

In its sample, this clone was seen a few times. The chain carries TRBV4-2 and TRBJ2-7; D uncertain. Germline V gene data show CDR1 as LGHNA and CDR2 as YNFKEQ. The CDR3 runs to 17 residues. V lost 0 bases to trimming and J lost 2 bases, with 17 bases between them. This CDR3 is CASSQDSGSWLAYEQYF. CDR3 bases: TGTGCCAGCAGCCAAGATTCTGGTAGCTGGTTAGCCTACGAGCAGTACTTC.

The J gene is TRBJ1-1, the V gene TRBV10-3; possibly TRBD1 for D (5 bases). CDR1 ENHRY and CDR2 SYGVKD come from the germline V gene. This CDR3 is 15 amino acids long. V was trimmed by 4 bases and J by 1 base, leaving 13 bases between them. The CDR3, as DNA: TGTGCCATCAGTGGAAATACAGGATCGAACACTGAAGCTTTCTTT. This translates into CAISGNTGSNTEAFF.

V and J are TRBV24-1 and TRBJ2-2, with 9 bases matching TRBD1. This CDR3 comprises 13 residues. Trimming at V came to 10 bases and at J to 7 bases, leaving 6 bases not matched to a gene. The V gene's germline CDR1 is KGHDR and CDR2 SFDVKD. The CDR3 protein is CATEQGAGGELFF. CDR3 bases: TGTGCCACGGAACAGGGGGCTGGCGGGGAGCTGTTTTTT.

The chain joins TRBV7-2 to TRBJ1-3; 8 positions match TRBD1. V lost 5 bases, J lost 2 bases, and 5 bases stayed unmatched. CDR1 is SGHTA and CDR2 is FQGNSA in the germline V gene. The CDR3 covers 15 residues. DNA of the CDR3: TGTGCCAGCAGCCCCTGGACAGGGACTGGAAACACCATATATTTT. This gives the protein CASSPWTGTGNTIYF.

The count of this clone is one. The CDR3 DNA follows: TGTGCCAGTAGCCCGGACAGGGGATCTTTCTATGGCTACACCTTC. Amino acids: CASSPDRGSFYGYTF. The V call is TRBV19, the J call TRBJ1-2; 9 bases line up with TRBD1. Germline CDR1 is LNHDA and CDR2 is SQIVND (reference sequence). After removal of 6 bases from V and 4 bases from J, the junction contained 9 bases not matched to a gene. This CDR3 is built from 15 residues.

The chain is built from TRBV19 and TRBJ2-5; 7 positions match TRBD2. The CDR3 totals 14 residues. The J segment lost 5 bases and the V segment lost 5 bases, leaving 8 bases of the junction unmatched. The germline V gene has CDR1 LNHDA and CDR2 SQIVND (reference sequence). CDR3 region: CASSPRGGLETQYF. CDR3 DNA: TGTGCCAGTAGTCCCCGGGGAGGGTTGGAGACCCAGTACTTC. Filled out from reference TRBV19 and TRBJ2-5, the complete variable domain reads DGGITQSPKYLFRKEGQNVTLSCEQNLNHDAMYWYRQDPGQGLRLIYYSQIVNDFQKGDIAEGYSVSREKKESFPLTVTSAQKNPTAFYLCASSPRGGLETQYFGPGTRLLVL.

Only a few counts were recorded for this clone. The chain uses TRBV7-2 and TRBJ1-2, with D tentatively TRBD1 (5 bases). The CDR3 runs to 13 residues. Germline V gene sequence: CDR1 SGHTA, CDR2 FQGNSA. V lost 4 bases and J 7 bases, leaving 13 bases between the germline ends. The CDR3 DNA follows: TGTGCCAGCAGCTCGCAGGGTTTAGGTGGCTACACCTTC. This translates into CASSSQGLGGYTF.

This chain links TRBV5-4 with TRBJ2-7, with 9 bases lining up with TRBD1. J lost 0 bases, V lost 5 bases, and 3 bases had no gene match. The germline CDR1 and CDR2 sequences are SGHNT and YYREEE (reference sequence). The CDR3 loop spans 14 amino acids. The CDR3 protein is CASSQTGGSYEQYF. The DNA of the CDR3 is TGTGCCAGCAGTCAGACAGGGGGCTCCTACGAGCAGTACTTC.

The gene calls are TRBV27 and TRBJ2-7; D is unclear. Germline assignment: CDR1 MNHEY and CDR2 SMNVEV (reference sequence). V gave up 2 bases and J gave up 4 bases, with 9 bases separating them. The CDR3 runs to 13 residues. For the CDR3, the DNA is TGTGCCAGCAGTTTAAAGGAGTTTTACGAGCAGTACTTC. Protein sequence: CASSLKEFYEQYF.

This sequence joins TRBV19 and TRBJ1-1; tentatively, D is TRBD1 (6 bases). The CDR3 is 13 amino acids. The germline V and J ends were trimmed by 9 bases and 5 bases, with 16 bases remaining between them. The V gene's germline CDR1 is LNHDA and CDR2 SQIVND (reference sequence). CDR3 loop: CASRTGGRTEAFF. The CDR3 region has the DNA TGTGCCAGCCGCACGGGGGGGCGTACTGAAGCTTTCTTT.

The V gene is TRBV27, the J gene TRBJ1-1; tentatively, D is TRBD1 (6 bases). The CDR3 length is 14 residues. With 2 bases removed from V and 3 bases from J, the gap between germline ends came to 10 bases. Per germline, CDR1 MNHEY and CDR2 SMNVEV (reference sequence). CDR3 amino acids: CASSLGGQYTEAFF. The CDR3 DNA sequence: TGTGCCAGCAGTTTAGGGGGCCAGTACACTGAAGCTTTCTTT.

This chain links TRBV20-1 with TRBJ2-3; D is unclear. The germline CDR1 and CDR2 sequences are DFQATT and SNEGSKA (reference sequence). This CDR3 contains 10 residues. V gave up 8 bases and J gave up 2 bases, with 5 bases separating them. This CDR3 reads CSPSTDTQYF. CDR3 in DNA: TGCAGTCCATCCACAGATACGCAGTATTTT.

The chain employs TRBV28 and TRBJ1-3; 7 positions match TRBD1. The length of the CDR3 is 14 residues. Trimming cost V 4 bases and J 4 bases; bases outside gene matches: 4. Germline V gene lookup returns CDR1 MDHEN and CDR2 SYDVKM. The CDR3 DNA is TGTGCCAGCAGTTCGACAGGGATCGGAAACACCATATATTTT. It is translated as CASSSTGIGNTIYF. Full variable domain (missing parts from reference TRBV28 and TRBJ1-3): DVKVTQSSRYLVKRTGEKVFLECVQDMDHENMFWYRQDPGLGLRLIYFSYDVKMKEKGDIPEGYSVSREKKERFSLILESASTNQTSMYLCASSSTGIGNTIYFGEGSWLTVV.

The gene calls are TRBV28 and TRBJ2-1, with TRBD2 as a possible D gene (6 bases). The CDR3 runs to 12 residues. CDR1 MDHEN and CDR2 SYDVKM come from the germline V gene. V shed 6 bases and J shed 15 bases, with 18 bases lying between them. This chain's CDR3 is CASSSSTSRWFF. The CDR3 DNA follows: TGTGCCAGCAGCTCGTCCACTAGCCGGTGGTTCTTC.